This TCR beta chain stems from a study of shared clonotypes between healthy human individuals. The authors distributed each subset's genomic DNA evenly over several immunoSEQ plates. Clones were sequenced by immunoSEQ multiplex PCR, and TCRdb holds only the in-frame ones, with some missing. The table has over a million clones, around 97% seen once. There were only Caucasian adults among the donors, and all lived in Nashville, Tennessee. Memory CD4+ cells were the fraction left after CD45RA+ naive selection. Germline assignment: CDR1 SEHNR and CDR2 FQNEAQ (reference sequence). V lost 5 bases and J 6 bases, leaving 13 bases between the germline ends. This CDR3 is 14 amino acids long.

The chain uses TRBV7-9 and TRBJ2-2; possibly TRBD1 or TRBD2 for D (5 bases each). The sample was naive CD4+ T cells sorted from blood. Subset described: CD45RA+ positively selected. This TCR came from a man aged 25 to 45 in good health. The DNA for the CDR3 is TGTGCCAGCAGCCCGGGGAGAGGGGCCGGGGAGCTGTTTTTT. This codes for CASSPGRGAGELFF.